The entry below gives a single T cell receptor (beta chain) sequence along with its context. The same CDR3 also results from other DNA sequences found in this sample. This specimen belongs to a study of shared clonotypes between healthy human individuals. This CDR3 contains 15 residues. Trimming pared 0 bases from V and 3 bases from J, leaving 13 bases between. CDR1 and CDR2 from the germline V gene are SGHNT and YYREEE (reference sequence). Sequencing used immunoSEQ multiplex PCR; TCRdb keeps in-frame clones, though not all of them. The data hold about 2 million clones, with 90% to 95% observed a single time.

The sequence derives from a man between 18 and 29 years old in good health. The sequencing input was naive CD4+ T cells sorted from blood. Described subset: CD45RA+ positively selected. The V and J genes are TRBV5-4 and TRBJ2-7; a weak D match, TRBD2 (7 bases). This CDR3 is CASSLDGGGSYEQYF. CDR3 sequence (DNA): TGTGCCAGCAGCTTGGATGGGGGCGGGAGCTACGAGCAGTACTTC. The variable domain in full, with the rest retrieved from reference TRBV5-4 and TRBJ2-7, is ETGVTQSPTHLIKTRGQQVTLRCSSQSGHNTVSWYQQALGQGPQFIFQYYREEENGRGNFPPRFSGLQFPNYSSELNVNALELDDSALYLCASSLDGGGSYEQYFGPGTRLTVT.